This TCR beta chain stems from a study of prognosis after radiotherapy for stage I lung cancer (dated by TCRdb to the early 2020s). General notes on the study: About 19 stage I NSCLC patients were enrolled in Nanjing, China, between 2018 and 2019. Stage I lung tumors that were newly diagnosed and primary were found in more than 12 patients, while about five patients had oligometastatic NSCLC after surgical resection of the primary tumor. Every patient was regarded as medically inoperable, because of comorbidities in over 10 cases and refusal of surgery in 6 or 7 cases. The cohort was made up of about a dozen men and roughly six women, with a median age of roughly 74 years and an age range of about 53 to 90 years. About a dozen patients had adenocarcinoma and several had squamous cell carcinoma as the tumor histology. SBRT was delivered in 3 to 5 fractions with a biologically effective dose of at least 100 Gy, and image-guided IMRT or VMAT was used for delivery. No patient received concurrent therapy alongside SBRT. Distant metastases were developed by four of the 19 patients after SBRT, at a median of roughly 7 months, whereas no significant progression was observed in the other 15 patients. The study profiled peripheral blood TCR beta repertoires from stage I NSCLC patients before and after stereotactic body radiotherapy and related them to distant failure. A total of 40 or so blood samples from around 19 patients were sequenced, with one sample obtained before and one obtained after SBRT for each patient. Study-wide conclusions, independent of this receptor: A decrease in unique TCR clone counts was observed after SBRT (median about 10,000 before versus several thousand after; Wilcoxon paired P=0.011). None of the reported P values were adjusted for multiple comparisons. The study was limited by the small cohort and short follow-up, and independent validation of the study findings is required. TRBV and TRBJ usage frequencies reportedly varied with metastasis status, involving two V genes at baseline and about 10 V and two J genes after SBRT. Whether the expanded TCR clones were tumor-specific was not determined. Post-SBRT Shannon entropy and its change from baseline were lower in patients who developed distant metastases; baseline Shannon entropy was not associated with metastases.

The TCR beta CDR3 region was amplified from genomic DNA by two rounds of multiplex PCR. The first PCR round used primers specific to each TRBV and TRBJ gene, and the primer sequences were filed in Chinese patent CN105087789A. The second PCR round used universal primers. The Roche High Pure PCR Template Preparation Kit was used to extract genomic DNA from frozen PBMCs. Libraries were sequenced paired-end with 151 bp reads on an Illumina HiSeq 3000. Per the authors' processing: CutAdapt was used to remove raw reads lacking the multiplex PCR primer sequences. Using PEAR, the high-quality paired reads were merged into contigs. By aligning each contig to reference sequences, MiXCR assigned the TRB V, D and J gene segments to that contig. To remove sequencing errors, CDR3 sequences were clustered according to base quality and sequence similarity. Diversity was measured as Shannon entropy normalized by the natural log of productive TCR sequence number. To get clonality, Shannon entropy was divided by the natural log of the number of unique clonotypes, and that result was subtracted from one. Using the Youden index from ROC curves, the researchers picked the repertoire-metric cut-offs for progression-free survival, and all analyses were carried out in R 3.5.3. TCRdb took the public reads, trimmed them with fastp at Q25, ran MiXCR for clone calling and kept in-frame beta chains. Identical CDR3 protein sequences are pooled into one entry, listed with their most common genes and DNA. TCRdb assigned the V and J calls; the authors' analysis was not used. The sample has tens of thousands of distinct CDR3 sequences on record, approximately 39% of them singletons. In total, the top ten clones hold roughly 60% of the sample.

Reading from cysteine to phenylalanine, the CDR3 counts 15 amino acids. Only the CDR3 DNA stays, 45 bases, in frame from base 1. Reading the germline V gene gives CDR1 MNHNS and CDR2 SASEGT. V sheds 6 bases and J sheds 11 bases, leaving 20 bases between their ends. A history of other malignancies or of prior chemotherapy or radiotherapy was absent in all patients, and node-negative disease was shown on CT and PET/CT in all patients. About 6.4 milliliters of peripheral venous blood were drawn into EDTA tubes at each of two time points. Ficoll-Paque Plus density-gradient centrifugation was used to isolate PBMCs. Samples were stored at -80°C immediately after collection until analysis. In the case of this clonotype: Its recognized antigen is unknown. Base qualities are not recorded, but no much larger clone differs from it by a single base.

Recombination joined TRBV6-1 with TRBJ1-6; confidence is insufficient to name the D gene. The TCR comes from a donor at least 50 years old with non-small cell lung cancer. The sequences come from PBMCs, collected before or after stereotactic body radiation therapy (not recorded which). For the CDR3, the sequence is CASSYGLHSTTPLHF. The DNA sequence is TGTGCCAGCAGCTACGGACTCCACAGTACGACACCCCTCCACTTT.